The 14 T cell receptor beta chains reported below all come from one sample, sequenced in a study of blood T cell repertoires in COVID-19. Assay: immunoSEQ multiplex PCR; the TCRdb copy retains only in-frame clones and omits some. The sample yields under 250,000 clones, about three quarters seen once. Source material: peripheral blood. These receptors came from a woman aged 70-85 years with acute or convalescent COVID-19.

This rearrangement joins TRBV7-3 to TRBJ2-7; 8 bases line up with TRBD2. From germline, CDR1 is SGHTA and CDR2 FQGTGA. The CDR3 runs to 14 residues. V lost 3 bases to trimming and J lost 3 bases; unmatched junction nucleotides: 4. CDR3 region: CASSFSGNDYEQYF. DNA for the CDR3: TGTGCCAGCAGCTTTAGCGGGAACGACTACGAGCAGTACTTC.

This CDR3 reads CASSLTSGSRGEHEQFF. The CDR3 DNA follows: TGTGCCAGCAGTTTGACTAGCGGGAGTCGTGGGGAACATGAGCAGTTCTTC. The V gene is TRBV27, the J gene TRBJ2-1, with TRBD2 matching 12 bases. CDR3 length: 17 amino acids. The ends lost 3 bases at V and 8 bases at J; junction bases unmatched: 11. Germline values: CDR1 MNHEY, CDR2 SMNVEV (reference sequence).

The rearrangement joins TRBV2 to TRBJ1-5, with D maybe TRBD1 (6 bases). Between the trimmed V and J ends, which lost 5 bases and 6 bases, there was a span of 14 bases. The CDR3 contains 14 residues. In germline, CDR1 is SNHLY, CDR2 FYNNEI. The CDR3 loop reads CASSQSGVVQPQHF. The CDR3 DNA reads as TGTGCCAGCAGTCAGTCAGGGGTGGTTCAGCCCCAGCATTTT.

The chain combines TRBV5-1 with TRBJ2-3, with 9 bases matching TRBD2. Trimming cost V 5 bases and J 1 base; bases outside gene matches: 11. Germline CDR1 and CDR2: SGHRS and YFSETQ. The CDR3 length is 17 residues. The CDR3 is CASSGPSGTGGTDTQYF. In DNA form, the CDR3 reads TGCGCCAGCAGTGGGCCTAGCGGGACGGGGGGCACAGATACGCAGTATTTT.

The rearrangement joins TRBV28 to TRBJ1-1; TRBD1 might be the D (5 bases). V lost 6 bases and J 3 bases, leaving 11 bases between the germline ends. This CDR3 contains 13 residues. CDR1 is MDHEN and CDR2 is SYDVKM in the germline V gene. CDR3: CASRGRVDTEAFF. The CDR3 DNA is TGTGCCAGCAGGGGCAGGGTGGACACTGAAGCTTTCTTT.

This clone showed up just once. The sample carries other DNA sequences with the same CDR3. CDR3 region: CSVDQGGYGYTF. The CDR3 DNA reads as TGCAGCGTTGACCAGGGAGGCTATGGCTACACCTTC. This chain links TRBV29-1 with TRBJ1-2; a possible D gene is TRBD1 (5 bases). The CDR3 loop spans 12 amino acids. Per germline, CDR1 SQVTM and CDR2 ANQGSEA. The V and J ends lost 3 bases and 4 bases respectively, with 9 bases between them.

This chain joins TRBV2 and TRBJ1-1; D remains unclear. Germline CDR1 and CDR2: SNHLY and FYNNEI. The V and J ends lost 5 bases and 0 bases respectively, with 10 bases between them. CDR3 size: 14 residues. The CDR3 is CASSSLAMNTEAFF. In DNA, the CDR3 is TGTGCCAGCAGTTCTCTGGCCATGAACACTGAAGCTTTCTTT.

This clone was observed a single time. J is TRBJ1-5 and V is TRBV12-5; D remains unclear. The V gene lost 4 bases and the J gene lost 2 bases, with 9 bases spanning the gap. Germline CDR1 reads LGHNT; CDR2 reads FRNRAP. The CDR3 runs 14 residues. CDR3 in amino acids: CASGSSGGNQPQHF. CDR3 bases: TGTGCTAGTGGTTCATCCGGGGGCAATCAGCCCCAGCATTTT.

This chain uses TRBV2 with TRBJ2-5; 12 bases match TRBD2. The CDR3 is 14 residues long. The V and J ends lost 6 bases and 4 bases, in that order; junction bases with no gene match: 3. Germline CDR1 reads SNHLY; CDR2 reads FYNNEI. In DNA form, the CDR3 reads TGTGCCAGCAGAAGGACTAGCGGGATAGAGACCCAGTACTTC. It translates to CASRRTSGIETQYF.

J is TRBJ1-2 and V is TRBV18; D is uncertain. This CDR3 comprises 12 residues. V was trimmed by 6 bases and J by 5 bases, leaving 10 bases between them. CDR1 KGHSH and CDR2 LQKENI come from the germline V gene. The CDR3 reads CASSPDKYGYTF. As DNA, the CDR3 is TGTGCCAGCTCTCCAGACAAGTATGGCTACACCTTC.

This chain connects TRBV28 to TRBJ1-2; no clear D gene. The CDR3 is 13 residues long. CDR1 is MDHEN and CDR2 is SYDVKM in the germline V gene. V was clipped by 3 bases and J by 7 bases, with 12 bases between them. The CDR3 spells CASSFALAGGYTF. DNA for the CDR3: TGTGCCAGCAGTTTCGCCTTGGCTGGTGGCTACACCTTC.

The chain combines TRBV18 with TRBJ2-1; 10 nucleotides match TRBD2. The V and J ends lost 4 bases and 10 bases, in that order; junction bases with no gene match: 13. Germline values: CDR1 KGHSH, CDR2 LQKENI. The CDR3 is made up of 16 amino acids. In nucleotides, the CDR3 is TGTGCCAGCTCACGGCCGACTAGCGGGTCTTCTGGGGAGCAGTTCTTC. Translation gives CASSRPTSGSSGEQFF. Looking up the rest from reference TRBV18 and TRBJ2-1 gives the full variable domain: NAGVMQNPRHLVRRRGQEARLRCSPMKGHSHVYWYRQLPEEGLKFMVYLQKENIIDESGMPKERFSAEFPKEGPSILRIQQVVRGDSAAYFCASSRPTSGSSGEQFFGPGTRLTVL.

The chain couples TRBV5-4 to TRBJ2-1; 14 nucleotides match TRBD2. There are 18 residues in the CDR3. Trimming took 6 bases from V and 5 from J; bases not matched to a gene: 13. The germline V gene has CDR1 SGHNT and CDR2 YYREEE (reference sequence). CDR3 sequence (DNA): TGTGCCAGCAACTCCGGGACTAGCGGGAGAACCGCCCACAATGAGCAGTTCTTC. Its translation: CASNSGTSGRTAHNEQFF.

The chain links TRBV13 to TRBJ1-1; weak D call: TRBD1 (6 bases). The CDR3 sequence is 13 residues long. Between the trimmed V and J ends, which lost 2 bases and 10 bases, there was a span of 14 bases. Germline CDR1 PRHDT, CDR2 FYEKMQ (reference sequence). DNA for the CDR3: TGTGCCAGCAGCTTATCTTTGAAAGGGGGAGCTTTCTTT. Translated: CASSLSLKGGAFF.